This T cell receptor beta chain appears in the sequencing data of a study of CD8 T cells in Susac syndrome. The CDR3 contains 17 residues. J gave up 3 bases and V 0 bases, and 4 bases lay outside the gene matches. In germline, CDR1 is LGHNA, CDR2 YNFKEQ. Negative isolation was used for CD8+ and CD4+ T cells, and FACS enrichment was applied to TEMRA cells. RNA totalling roughly 0.5 to 1 ug underwent reverse transcription with random hexamers. TCRdb reanalysed the immunoSEQ multiplex PCR reads using MiXCR and keeps one entry per CDR3 protein. The table lists tens of thousands of distinct CDR3 sequences, approximately 94% of them singletons. This clonotype was seen only once.

Specimen: CD8+ T cells from PBMCs. The rearrangement joins TRBV4-2 to TRBJ1-4, with 10 bases matching TRBD1. The clonotype originates from a human donor in good health. In DNA form, the CDR3 reads TGTGCCAGCAGCCAAGATAAGGGGACAGGGGCTAATGAAAAACTGTTTTTT. It specifies CASSQDKGTGANEKLFF.